A selection of T cell receptor beta chains follows, all from one sample in a study of graft-versus-host responses after intestinal transplantation. The assay was immunoSEQ multiplex PCR, and TCRdb's table has in-frame clones only and misses some. The sample holds some 76,000 clones, around 90% seen once. Their recognized antigens are unknown. Sample: unstimulated CD8+ T cells sorted from spleen or lymph node cells, taken before transplant. The receptors stem from a human donor who was the organ donor for an intestinal transplant. Both conserved end residues are part of each CDR3. The D gene is left open where the match is weak. Rows give clone size only sometimes, using once, few, many, or a class for an expanded clone.

v_call: TRBV28
clone_size: .
d_call: .
j_call: TRBJ1-6
cdr3_nt: TGTGCCAGCAGTTTATGCCTTCGATTCATGGACGGTAATTCACCCCTCCACTTT
cdr3_aa: CASSLCLRFMDGNSPLHF

v_call: TRBV7-9
clone_size: .
d_call: .
j_call: TRBJ1-4
cdr3_nt: TGTGCCAGCAGCCCCGCGACCGGTGAAAAACTGTTTTTT
cdr3_aa: CASSPATGEKLFF

v_call: TRBV11-2
clone_size: .
d_call: .
j_call: TRBJ2-3
cdr3_nt: TGTGCCAGCAGCCTCGGGACATTTTACACAGATACGCAGTATTTT
cdr3_aa: CASSLGTFYTDTQYF

v_call: TRBV6-5
clone_size: once
d_call: .
j_call: TRBJ1-2
cdr3_nt: TGTGCCAGCAGTTACGTCGGCGGAGAGGGTGGCTACACCTTC
cdr3_aa: CASSYVGGEGGYTF

v_call: TRBV7-3
clone_size: once
d_call: TRBD2
j_call: TRBJ2-1
cdr3_nt: TGTGCCAGCAGGTCACTAGCGGGGGGTGACAATGAGCAGTTCTTC
cdr3_aa: CASRSLAGGDNEQFF

v_call: TRBV4-1
clone_size: .
d_call: .
j_call: TRBJ2-3
cdr3_nt: TGCGCCAGCAGCCAAGCGGACAGCACAGATACGCAGTATTTT
cdr3_aa: CASSQADSTDTQYF

v_call: TRBV5-1
clone_size: .
d_call: .
j_call: TRBJ2-2
cdr3_nt: TGCGCCAGCAGCTACGGGGGCGCCGGGGAGCTGTTTTTT
cdr3_aa: CASSYGGAGELFF

v_call: TRBV10-3
clone_size: .
d_call: .
j_call: TRBJ1-3
cdr3_nt: TGTGCCATCTTCTCTGGAAACACCATATATTTT
cdr3_aa: CAIFSGNTIYF

v_call: TRBV7-8
clone_size: .
d_call: TRBD2
j_call: TRBJ2-2
cdr3_nt: TGTGCCAGCAGCCCAGAGGTTGCGGGGAGGGACACCGGGGAGCTGTTTTTT
cdr3_aa: CASSPEVAGRDTGELFF

v_call: TRBV5-5
clone_size: .
d_call: TRBD2
j_call: TRBJ2-5
cdr3_nt: TGTGCCAGCAGCCACGGACTAGCGGGGACCCAGTACTTC
cdr3_aa: CASSHGLAGTQYF

v_call: TRBV7-8
clone_size: .
d_call: TRBD1
j_call: TRBJ2-7
cdr3_nt: TGTGCCAGCAGCTTAGACCGACAGGGGATCTACGAGCAGTACTTC
cdr3_aa: CASSLDRQGIYEQYF

v_call: TRBV28
clone_size: .
d_call: .
j_call: TRBJ1-2
cdr3_nt: TGTGCCAGCTCTGACTTGCGCTATGGCTACACCTTC
cdr3_aa: CASSDLRYGYTF

v_call: TRBV5-1
clone_size: .
d_call: .
j_call: TRBJ2-7
cdr3_nt: TGCGCCAGCAGCTTACTAGAGGAGTACTCCTACGAGCAGTACTTC
cdr3_aa: CASSLLEEYSYEQYF

v_call: TRBV30
clone_size: .
d_call: .
j_call: TRBJ2-3
cdr3_nt: TGTGCCTGGAGTGTAGGGTCGGGTACAGATACGCAGTATTTT
cdr3_aa: CAWSVGSGTDTQYF

v_call: TRBV9
clone_size: .
d_call: .
j_call: TRBJ1-1
cdr3_nt: TGTGCCAGCAGCGGCCCCAGGGGCCTCACTGAAGCTTTCTTT
cdr3_aa: CASSGPRGLTEAFF